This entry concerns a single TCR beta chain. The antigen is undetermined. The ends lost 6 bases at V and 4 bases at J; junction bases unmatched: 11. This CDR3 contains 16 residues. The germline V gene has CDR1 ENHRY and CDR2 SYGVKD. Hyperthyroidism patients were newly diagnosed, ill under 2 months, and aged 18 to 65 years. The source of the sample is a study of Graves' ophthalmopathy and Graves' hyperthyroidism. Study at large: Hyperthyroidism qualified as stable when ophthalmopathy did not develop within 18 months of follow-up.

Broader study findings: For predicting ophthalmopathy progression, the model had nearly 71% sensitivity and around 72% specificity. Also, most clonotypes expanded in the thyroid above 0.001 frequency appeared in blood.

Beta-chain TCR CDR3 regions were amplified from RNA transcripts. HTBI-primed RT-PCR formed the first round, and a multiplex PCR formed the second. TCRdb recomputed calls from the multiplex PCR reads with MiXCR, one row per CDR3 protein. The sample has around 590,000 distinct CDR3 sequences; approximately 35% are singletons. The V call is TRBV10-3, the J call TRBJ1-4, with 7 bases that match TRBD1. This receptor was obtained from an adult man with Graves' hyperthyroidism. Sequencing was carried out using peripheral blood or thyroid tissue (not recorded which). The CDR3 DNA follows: TGTGCCATCAGGGATGACAGGGTGGCGGATAATGAAAAACTGTTTTTT. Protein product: CAIRDDRVADNEKLFF.